This T cell receptor (beta chain) was identified in a study of T cells in Graves' hyperthyroidism and ophthalmopathy. Findings and caveats of the study: Before onset, by a median of around six months, the model predicted ophthalmopathy. Most thyroid clonotypes with frequency above 0.001 were detected in blood.

RNA transcripts gave rise to amplified TCR beta CDR3 regions. With the HTBI primer set, the TCR CDR3 went through a first round of RT-PCR. MiXCR, run by TCRdb on the multiplex PCR reads, gives a single entry per CDR3 protein. Among fewer than 750,000 distinct CDR3 sequences listed, roughly 14% were seen once. Ophthalmopathy cases met thresholds of Clinical Activity Score at least 3, NOSPECS grade at least 4 and duration under 3 months. This clonotype was seen many times. The antigen remains unidentified. The sequence derives from a woman aged 40-49 years with Graves' ophthalmopathy. Sample: blood.

The CDR3 spells CASNPQTGDYEQYF. In DNA, the CDR3 is TGTGCCAGCAACCCACAGACAGGGGACTACGAGCAGTACTTC. This chain connects TRBV28 to TRBJ2-7, with 8 bases that match TRBD1. Germline lookup yields CDR1 MDHEN and CDR2 SYDVKM. V trimming: 7 bases; J trimming: 3 bases; junction bases outside the gene matches: 8. The CDR3 is made up of 14 amino acids.